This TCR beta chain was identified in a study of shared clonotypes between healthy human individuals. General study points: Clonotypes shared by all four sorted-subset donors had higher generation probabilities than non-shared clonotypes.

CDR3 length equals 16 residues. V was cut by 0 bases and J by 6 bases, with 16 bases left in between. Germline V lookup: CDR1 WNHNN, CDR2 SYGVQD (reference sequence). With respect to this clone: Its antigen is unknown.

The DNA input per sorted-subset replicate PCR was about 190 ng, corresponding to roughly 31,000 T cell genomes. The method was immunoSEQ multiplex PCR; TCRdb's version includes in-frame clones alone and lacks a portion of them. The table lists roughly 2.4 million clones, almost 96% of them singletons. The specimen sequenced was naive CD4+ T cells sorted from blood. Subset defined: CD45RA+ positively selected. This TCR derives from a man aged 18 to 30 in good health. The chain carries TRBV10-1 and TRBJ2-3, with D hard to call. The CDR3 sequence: CASSESGLGDADTQYF. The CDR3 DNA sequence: TGCGCCAGCAGTGAGTCAGGGCTAGGCGATGCGGATACGCAGTATTTT.